The 6 T cell receptor beta chains below were found in one sample sequenced in a study of human T cells and chemical hapten exposure. As to time point: patch test 3, about 24 weeks after DPC sensitization. Sample treatment: therapeutic diphenylcyclopropenone sensitization with weekly scalp DPC. TCRdb fed the RACE reads into MiXCR, producing one record per CDR3 protein. The table shows some 89,000 distinct CDR3 sequences, with 27% occurring only once. Sequenced here: whole blood, sampled in connection with sensitization to the hapten diphenylcyclopropenone (DPC). The origin of the receptors is a man aged 40-55 years with alopecia areata. Some clones in this sample may be carry-over from other donors' samples.

The chain is built from TRBV7-2 and TRBJ2-1; tentative D call: TRBD2 (5 bases). Germline V gene sequence: CDR1 SGHTA, CDR2 FQGNSA. The CDR3 sequence is 13 residues long. Trimming stripped 2 bases from V and 4 bases from J, with 6 bases between. The CDR3 nucleotides read TGTGCCAGCAGCTTAACGGGGTACAATGAGCAGTTCTTC. It codes for CASSLTGYNEQFF.

There are a few counts of this clonotype. The chain uses TRBV5-5 and TRBJ2-2; D uncertain. Germline values: CDR1 SGHKS, CDR2 YYEKEE (reference sequence). CDR3 length equals 12 residues. V lost 3 bases and J 6 bases, leaving 6 bases between the germline ends. As DNA, the CDR3 is TGTGCCAGCAGCTCCCCCCCCGGGGAGCTGTTTTTT. Residues: CASSSPPGELFF. The full variable domain, with the rest looked up from reference TRBV5-5 and TRBJ2-2, is DAGVTQSPTHLIKTRGQQVTLRCSPISGHKSVSWYQQVLGQGPQFIFQYYEKEERGRGNFPDRFSARQFPNYSSELNVNALLLGDSALYLCASSSPPGELFFGEGSRLTVL.

This clonotype was detected only a few times. The genes are TRBV25-1 and TRBJ1-5; 9 nucleotides agree with TRBD1. With V trimmed by 9 bases and J by 6 bases, 6 bases remained unmatched. CDR1 is MGHDK and CDR2 is SYGVNS in the germline V gene. The CDR3 length is 13 residues. The CDR3 DNA follows: TGTGCCAGGACAGGGGGTGTCAGTCAGCCCCAGCATTTT. Encoded protein: CARTGGVSQPQHF. Variable domain in full (rest from reference TRBV25-1 and TRBJ1-5): EADIYQTPRYLVIGTGKKITLECSQTMGHDKMYWYQQDPGMELHLIHYSYGVNSTEKGDLSSESTVSRIRTEHFPLTLESARPSHTSQYLCARTGGVSQPQHFGDGTRLSIL.

The chain combines TRBV24-1 with TRBJ2-3; possibly TRBD2 for D (6 bases). Between the trimmed V and J ends, which lost 4 bases and 6 bases, there was a span of 19 bases. From germline, CDR1 is KGHDR and CDR2 SFDVKD. This CDR3 comprises 16 residues. Written as DNA, the CDR3 is TGTGCCACCAGTGACCCCTCGCGGGGCCCCGGGGATACGCAGTATTTT. Translated: CATSDPSRGPGDTQYF.

The chain carries TRBV7-9 and TRBJ2-2; 7 nucleotides align to TRBD1. Trimming removed 5 bases from V and 3 bases from J; junction bases left unmatched: 9. Germline CDR1 SEHNR, CDR2 FQNEAQ (reference sequence). The CDR3 runs to 16 residues. The CDR3 protein is CASSLGTVQYTGELFF. The DNA of the CDR3 is TGTGCCAGCAGCCTGGGGACAGTTCAATACACCGGGGAGCTGTTTTTT. Full variable domain (missing parts from reference TRBV7-9 and TRBJ2-2): DTGVSQNPRHKITKRGQNVTFRCDPISEHNRLYWYRQTLGQGPEFLTYFQNEAQLEKSRLLSDRFSAERPKGSFSTLEIQRTEQGDSAMYLCASSLGTVQYTGELFFGEGSRLTVL.

This clonotype was observed a handful of times. V gene TRBV20-1 combines with J gene TRBJ2-7, with 8 positions matching TRBD2. Germline V gene lookup returns CDR1 DFQATT and CDR2 SNEGSKA (reference sequence). Trimming removed 3 bases from V and 4 bases from J; junction bases left unmatched: 14. This CDR3 is 16 amino acids long. This CDR3 is CSARPTRSREAYEQYF. For the CDR3, the DNA is TGCAGTGCTAGGCCCACCCGGTCGCGGGAGGCGTACGAGCAGTACTTC.